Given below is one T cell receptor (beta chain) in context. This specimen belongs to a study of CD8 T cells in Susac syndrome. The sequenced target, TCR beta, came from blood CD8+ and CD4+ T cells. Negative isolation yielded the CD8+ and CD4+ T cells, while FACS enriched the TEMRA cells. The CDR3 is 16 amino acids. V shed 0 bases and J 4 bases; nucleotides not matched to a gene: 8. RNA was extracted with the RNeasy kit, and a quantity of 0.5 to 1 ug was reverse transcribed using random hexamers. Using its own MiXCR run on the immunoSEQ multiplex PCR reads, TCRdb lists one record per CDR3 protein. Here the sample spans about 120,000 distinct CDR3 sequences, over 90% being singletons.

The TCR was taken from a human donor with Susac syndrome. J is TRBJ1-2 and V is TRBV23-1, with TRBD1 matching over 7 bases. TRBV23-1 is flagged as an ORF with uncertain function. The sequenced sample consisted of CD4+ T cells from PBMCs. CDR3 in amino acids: CASSQSLQGTVYGYTF. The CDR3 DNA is TGCGCCAGCAGTCAATCCTTGCAGGGGACAGTCTATGGCTACACCTTC.